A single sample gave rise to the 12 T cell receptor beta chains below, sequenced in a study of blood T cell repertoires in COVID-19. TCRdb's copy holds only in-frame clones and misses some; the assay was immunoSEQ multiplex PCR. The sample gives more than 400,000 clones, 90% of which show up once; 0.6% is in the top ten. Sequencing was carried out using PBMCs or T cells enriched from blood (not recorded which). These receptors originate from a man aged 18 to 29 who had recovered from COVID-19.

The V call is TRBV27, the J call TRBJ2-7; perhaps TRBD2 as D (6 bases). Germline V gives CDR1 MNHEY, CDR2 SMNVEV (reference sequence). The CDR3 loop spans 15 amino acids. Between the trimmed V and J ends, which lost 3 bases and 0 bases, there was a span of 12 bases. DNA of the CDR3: TGTGCCAGCAGTTTGGTGGCTAGCGACTCCTACGAGCAGTACTTC. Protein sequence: CASSLVASDSYEQYF.

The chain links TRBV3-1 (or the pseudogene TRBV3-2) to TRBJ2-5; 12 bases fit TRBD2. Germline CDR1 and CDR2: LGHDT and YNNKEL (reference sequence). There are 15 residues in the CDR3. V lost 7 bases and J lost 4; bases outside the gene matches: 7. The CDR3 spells CASTHSSGRGETQYF. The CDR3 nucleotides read TGTGCCAGCACCCACTCTAGCGGGAGGGGAGAGACCCAGTACTTC.

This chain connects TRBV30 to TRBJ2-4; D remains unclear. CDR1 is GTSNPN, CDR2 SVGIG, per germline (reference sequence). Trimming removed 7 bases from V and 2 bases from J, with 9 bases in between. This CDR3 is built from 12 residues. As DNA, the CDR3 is TGTGCCTCCACAAGATCCAAAAACATTCAGTACTTC. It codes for CASTRSKNIQYF.

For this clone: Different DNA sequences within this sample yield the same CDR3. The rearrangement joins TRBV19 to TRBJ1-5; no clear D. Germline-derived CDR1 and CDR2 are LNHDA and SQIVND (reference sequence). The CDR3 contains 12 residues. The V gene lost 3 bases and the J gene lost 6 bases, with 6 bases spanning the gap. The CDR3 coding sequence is TGTGCCAGTAGTATCCCAGGTCAGCCCCAGCATTTT. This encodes CASSIPGQPQHF. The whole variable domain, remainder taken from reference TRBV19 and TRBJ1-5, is DGGITQSPKYLFRKEGQNVTLSCEQNLNHDAMYWYRQDPGQGLRLIYYSQIVNDFQKGDIAEGYSVSREKKESFPLTVTSAQKNPTAFYLCASSIPGQPQHFGDGTRLSIL.

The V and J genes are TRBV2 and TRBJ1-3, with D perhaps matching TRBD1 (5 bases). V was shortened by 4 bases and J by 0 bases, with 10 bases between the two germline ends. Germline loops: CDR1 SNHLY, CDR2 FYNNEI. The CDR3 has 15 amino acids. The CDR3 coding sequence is TGTGCCAGCAGTGCCGGGGGTGCCTCTGGAAACACCATATATTTT. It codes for CASSAGGASGNTIYF.

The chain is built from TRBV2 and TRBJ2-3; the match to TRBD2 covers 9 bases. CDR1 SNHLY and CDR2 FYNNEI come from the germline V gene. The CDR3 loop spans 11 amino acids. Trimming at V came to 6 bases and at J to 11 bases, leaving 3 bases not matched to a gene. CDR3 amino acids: CASRGLARQYF. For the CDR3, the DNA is TGTGCCAGCAGGGGACTAGCTCGGCAGTATTTT.

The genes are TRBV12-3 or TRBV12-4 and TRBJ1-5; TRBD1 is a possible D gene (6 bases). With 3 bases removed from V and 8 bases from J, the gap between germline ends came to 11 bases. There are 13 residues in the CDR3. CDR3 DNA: TGTGCCAGCAGTTTCCCAGGGGACAAGCCCCAGCATTTT. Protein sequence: CASSFPGDKPQHF.

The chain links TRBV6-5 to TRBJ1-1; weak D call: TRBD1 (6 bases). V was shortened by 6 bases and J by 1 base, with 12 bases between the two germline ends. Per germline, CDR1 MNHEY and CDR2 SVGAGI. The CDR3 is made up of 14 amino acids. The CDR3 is CASSSGTPNTEAFF. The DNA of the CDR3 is TGTGCCAGCAGCTCCGGGACACCGAACACTGAAGCTTTCTTT.

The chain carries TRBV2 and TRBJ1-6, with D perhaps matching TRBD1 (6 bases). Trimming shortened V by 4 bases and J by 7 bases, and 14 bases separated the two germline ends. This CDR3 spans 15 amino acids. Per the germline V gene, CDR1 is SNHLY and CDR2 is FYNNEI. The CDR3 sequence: CASSADGQINSPLHF. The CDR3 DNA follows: TGTGCCAGCAGTGCCGACGGACAGATAAATTCACCCCTCCACTTT. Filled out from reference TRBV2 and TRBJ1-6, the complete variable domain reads EPEVTQTPSHQVTQMGQEVILRCVPISNHLYFYWYRQILGQKVEFLVSFYNNEISEKSEIFDDQFSVERPDGSNFTLKIRSTKLEDSAMYFCASSADGQINSPLHFGNGTRLTVT.

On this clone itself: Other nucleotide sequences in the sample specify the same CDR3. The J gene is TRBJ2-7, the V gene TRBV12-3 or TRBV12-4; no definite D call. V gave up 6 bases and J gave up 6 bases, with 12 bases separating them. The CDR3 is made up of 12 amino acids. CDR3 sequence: CASSSPPGEQYF. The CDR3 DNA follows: TGTGCCAGCAGCTCACCCCCGGGCGAGCAGTACTTC.

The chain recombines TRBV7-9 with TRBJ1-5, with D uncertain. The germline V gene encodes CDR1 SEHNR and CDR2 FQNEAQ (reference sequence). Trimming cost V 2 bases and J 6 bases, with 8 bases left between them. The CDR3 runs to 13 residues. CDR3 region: CASSLISGQPQHF. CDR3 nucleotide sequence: TGTGCCAGCAGCTTAATCTCGGGTCAGCCCCAGCATTTT.

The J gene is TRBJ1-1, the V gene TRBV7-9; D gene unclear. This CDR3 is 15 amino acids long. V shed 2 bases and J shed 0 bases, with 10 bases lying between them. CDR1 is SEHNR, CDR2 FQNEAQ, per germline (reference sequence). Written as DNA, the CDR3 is TGTGCCAGCAGCTTAATCCCCACAATGAACACTGAAGCTTTCTTT. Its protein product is CASSLIPTMNTEAFF.